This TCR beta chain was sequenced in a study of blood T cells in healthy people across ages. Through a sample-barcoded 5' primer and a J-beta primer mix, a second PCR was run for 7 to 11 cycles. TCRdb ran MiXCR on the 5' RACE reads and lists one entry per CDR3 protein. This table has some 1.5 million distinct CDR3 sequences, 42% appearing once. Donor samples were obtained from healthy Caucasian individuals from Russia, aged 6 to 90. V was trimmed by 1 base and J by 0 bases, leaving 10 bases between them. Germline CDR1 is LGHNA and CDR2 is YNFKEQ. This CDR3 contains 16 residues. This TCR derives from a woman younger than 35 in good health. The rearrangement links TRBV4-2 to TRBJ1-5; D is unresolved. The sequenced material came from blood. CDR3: CASSQVSEYSNQPQHF. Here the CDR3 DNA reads TGTGCCAGCAGCCAAGTTTCAGAATATAGCAATCAGCCCCAGCATTTT.